The entry below gives a single TCR beta chain sequence along with its context. These data originate in a study of shared clonotypes between healthy human individuals. Sequencing was performed with immunoSEQ multiplex PCR; in TCRdb, only in-frame clones are kept and a portion is missing. This table holds approximately 2,200,000 clones, roughly 91% found once. The CDR3 spans 13 residues. Trimming pared 6 bases from V and 4 bases from J, leaving 10 bases between. CDR1 is MDHEN, CDR2 SYDVKM, per germline. The naive CD8 subset, CD45RO-negative cells positively selected for CCR7, excluded terminally differentiated effector memory CD45RA+ cells.

The specimen sequenced was naive CD8+ T cells from PBMCs. This sequence was found in a man aged 18 to 29 in good health. Some clones in this sample may be carry-over from other donors' samples. V usage is TRBV28 and J usage is TRBJ1-5; D gene unclear. In nucleotides, the CDR3 is TGTGCCAGCAGCATGAAAGGGAATCAGCCCCAGCATTTT. As protein: CASSMKGNQPQHF.